This T cell receptor beta chain originates from a study of blood T cell repertoires in COVID-19 (dated by TCRdb to between 2020 and 2021). About the study as a whole: Collaborator samples came from the United States, Italy and Spain and covered acute and convalescent phases of COVID-19. Subjects who had been exposed to COVID-19, were actively infected with it, or had recovered from it provided the deeply sampled blood TCRbeta repertoires that made up the dataset. A de-identified subject ID, COVID-19 status, age in years and sex were almost always included in the sample metadata. The repertoires were released in a freely available public database meant as a resource for research on the immune response to SARS-CoV-2. The material from the prospective study consisted of cDNA or gDNA derived from T cells, B-cell-depleted T cells, or PBMCs. The samples were drawn from the first 160 participants of the ongoing ImmuneRACE study and from about 1,200 subjects provided by 6 global collaborators. Where available, HLA class I and class II types were taken from metadata supplied by the sample provider and were not determined by assay-based typing. Summary of the overall study and its limitations: Clinical and demographic metadata were provided uncurated, with the amount varying by source and participant.

Trimming takes 5 bases from V and 3 bases from J, and the germline ends sit 10 bases apart. Reading the germline V gene (reference sequence) gives CDR1 SEHNR and CDR2 FQNEAQ. Counted from cysteine to phenylalanine, this CDR3 has 14 amino acids. The DNA shown is the 42-base CDR3, in frame from base 1. Another Seattle source contributed samples from volunteer blood donors who had recovered from COVID-19. The collaborating institutions used their own protocols to collect whole blood in K2EDTA tubes. For TCRbeta analysis, collaborators shipped samples as frozen whole blood, isolated PBMCs, or DNA extracted from either of those sample types. In regard to this clone: Its antigen remains unidentified. Per-nucleotide qualities are absent, and no much larger clonotype sits a single base away.

TCRbeta CDR3 regions were amplified from genomic DNA using the immunoSEQ Assay, a bias-controlled multiplex PCR. The published analysis was carried out like this. The number of nucleated cells in each sample was estimated by amplification of reference gene primers within the assay. To quantify the absolute abundance of each unique TCRbeta CDR3 rearrangement, sequence reads were collapsed and filtered. Productive Simpson clonality was computed per sample as the square root of Simpson's diversity index over productive rearrangements. TCRdb limited this immuneACCESS table to in-frame rearrangements with V and J called. A share of clones is missing; checked studies link under half to unresolved V genes, and the rest is unexplained. The DNA was the basis for D and trimming; V, J and clone size are from that table. The sample contains about 260,000 clones, about 83% of them found a single time. The ten largest clonotypes hold over 1.5% of the sample.

Sequencing was performed on peripheral blood. The clonotype comes from a woman between 40 and 50 years old who had recovered from COVID-19. The chain is assembled from TRBV7-9 and TRBJ1-4; a tentative D match to TRBD1 spans 6 bases. The CDR3 loop reads CASSREGANEKLFF. The DNA sequence follows: TGTGCCAGCAGCCGCGAGGGGGCTAATGAAAAACTGTTTTTT.